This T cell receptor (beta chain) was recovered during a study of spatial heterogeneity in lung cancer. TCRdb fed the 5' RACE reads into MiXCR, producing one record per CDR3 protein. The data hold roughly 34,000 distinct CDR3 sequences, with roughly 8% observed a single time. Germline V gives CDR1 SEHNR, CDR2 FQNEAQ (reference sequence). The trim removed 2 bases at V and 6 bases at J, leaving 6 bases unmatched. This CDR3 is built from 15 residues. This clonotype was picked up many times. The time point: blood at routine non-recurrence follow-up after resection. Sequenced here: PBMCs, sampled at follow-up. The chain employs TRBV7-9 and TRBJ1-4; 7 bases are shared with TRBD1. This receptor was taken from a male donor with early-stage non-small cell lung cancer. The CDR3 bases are TGTGCCAGCAGCTTATCCGGGACAGCTGATGAAAAACTGTTTTTT. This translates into CASSLSGTADEKLFF.